The entry below describes one TCR beta chain. Its antigen is not yet known. No much larger clone exists at a distance of one base, and base qualities are not known. The record originates from a study of blood T cell repertoires in COVID-19 (dated by TCRdb to 2020 to 2021). For the wider study: The collaborator samples originated in the United States, Italy and Spain and spanned the acute and convalescent phases of COVID-19. Nearly every sample came with metadata listing a de-identified subject ID, COVID-19 status, age in years and sex. The repertoires were released in a freely available public database intended as a resource for research on the immune response to SARS-CoV-2. HLA class I and class II types, where available, came from metadata supplied by the sample provider rather than from assay-based typing. The samples were drawn from two sources: the first 160 participants of the ongoing ImmuneRACE study, and fewer than 1,500 subjects contributed by 6 global collaborators. Subjects who had been exposed to COVID-19, were actively infected with it, or had recovered from it provided the deeply sampled blood TCRbeta repertoires that made up the dataset. The prospective study material was composed of cDNA or gDNA derived from T cells, B-cell-depleted T cells, or PBMCs. Results the study describes overall, beyond this receptor: How much clinical and demographic metadata was included differed by source and by participant, and the metadata was provided uncurated.

V is cut by 6 bases and J by 4 bases, and the space between the germline ends is 13 bases. From cysteine to phenylalanine, the CDR3 is 13 amino acids long. Solely the CDR3 DNA is kept, with 39 bases framed from the first base. The germline V gene yields MDHEN for CDR1 and SYDVKM for CDR2. TCRbeta CDR3 regions were amplified from genomic DNA using the immunoSEQ Assay, a bias-controlled multiplex PCR. In the paper's pipeline: Within the assay, amplification of reference gene primers was used to estimate how many nucleated cells each sample contained. To quantify the absolute abundance of each unique TCRbeta CDR3 rearrangement, sequence reads were collapsed and filtered. Productive Simpson clonality was computed per sample as the square root of Simpson's diversity index over productive rearrangements. The immuneACCESS repertoire file appears here via TCRdb, limited to in-frame rearrangements. These files lack a portion of the clones; in checked studies, under half of the deficit traces to unresolved V genes, and the cause of the others is not known. For V, J and clone size, that table is used; D and trimming come from the DNA. The sample table lists about 140,000 clones, over 60% of them with a count of one. The ten largest clones add up to 9% of the sample.

Whole blood was collected in K2EDTA tubes by collaborating institutions according to the institutions' own protocols. Collaborator samples were shipped for TCRbeta analysis as frozen whole blood, isolated PBMCs, or DNA extracted from either sample type. The sequence links TRBV28 to TRBJ2-7; a tentative D match to TRBD1 spans 6 bases. The clonotype was recovered from a woman in her forties or fifties with active or convalescent COVID-19. Source material: peripheral blood. The sequenced DNA is TGTGCCAGCAGGATCGGACAGCAATACGAGCAGTACTTC. It is translated as CASRIGQQYEQYF.